A selection of T cell receptor beta chains follows, all from one sample in a study of T-cell reconstitution after alpha-beta-depleted transplantation in children. TCRdb re-called the PCR reads with MiXCR, one entry per CDR3 protein. The sample includes over 550,000 distinct CDR3 sequences, roughly 10% of them seen just once. The starting material was PBMCs from the stem cell graft donor, obtained from the stem cell graft. The receptors were sampled from a human donor who donated a stem cell graft to a child with acute myeloid leukemia. Each CDR3 is given with its conserved first and last residue. The order of the fields is clone size, CDR3 length, J gene, V gene, D gene, CDR3 protein, CDR3 DNA. The D gene is left open where the match is weak. The listing skips clone size in some rows; elsewhere it reads once, few, many or a size class.

many	14	TRBJ2-7	TRBV20-1	NA	CSASSPGRTYEQYF	TGCAGTGCTAGCTCCCCGGGACGGACCTACGAGCAGTACTTC
NA	15	TRBJ2-5	TRBV29-1	TRBD2	CSVGPTSGRAETQYF	TGCAGCGTTGGGCCGACTAGCGGGAGGGCGGAGACCCAGTACTTC
NA	18	TRBJ2-3	TRBV25-1	NA	CASSEALPGKTSTDTQYF	TGTGCCAGCAGTGAAGCTTTGCCAGGGAAAACTAGCACAGATACGCAGTATTTT
many	17	TRBJ2-1	TRBV5-1	TRBD2	CASSYGLAGAYRDEQFF	TGCGCCAGCAGCTACGGACTAGCGGGAGCGTATCGCGATGAGCAGTTCTTC
few	19	TRBJ2-4	TRBV20-1	TRBD1	CSATSLGTGGGVAKNIQYF	TGCAGTGCCACGTCCCTCGGGACAGGGGGGGGAGTAGCCAAAAACATTCAGTACTTC
few	16	TRBJ2-6	TRBV15	NA	CATSKDSTSGANVLTF	TGTGCCACCAGCAAGGACTCCACCTCTGGGGCCAACGTCCTGACTTTC
many	14	TRBJ2-7	TRBV15	NA	CATSRDRGSYEQYF	TGTGCCACCAGCAGAGATAGGGGGTCCTACGAGCAGTACTTC
many	14	TRBJ2-7	TRBV6-5	TRBD2	CASSFGTSDYEQYF	TGTGCCAGCAGTTTCGGGACTAGCGACTACGAGCAGTACTTC
NA	13	TRBJ2-7	TRBV3-1	NA	CASGDWGSYEQYF	TGTGCCAGCGGAGACTGGGGCTCCTACGAGCAGTACTTC
NA	18	TRBJ2-4	TRBV14	TRBD2	CASSQAPGLAGAKNIQYF	TGTGCCAGCAGCCAAGCACCGGGACTAGCGGGAGCCAAAAACATTCAGTACTTC
few	15	TRBJ2-7	TRBV7-3	TRBD1	CASSLQSRGPYEQYF	TGTGCCAGCAGCTTACAGAGCAGGGGGCCCTACGAGCAGTACTTC
NA	14	TRBJ2-2	TRBV29-1	TRBD2	CSVRGGRATGELFF	TGCAGCGTTCGTGGCGGGAGGGCCACCGGGGAGCTGTTTTTT
few	17	TRBJ2-1	TRBV18	TRBD2	CASSPLQLAGAYNEQFF	TGTGCCAGCTCACCACTCCAGCTAGCGGGGGCCTACAATGAGCAGTTCTTC
many	15	TRBJ1-1	TRBV20-1	TRBD1	CSARNAGTGNTEAFF	TGCAGTGCTAGAAACGCCGGGACAGGGAACACTGAAGCTTTCTTT
NA	13	TRBJ2-3	TRBV20-1	NA	CSASKDGTDTQYF	TGCAGTGCTAGTAAGGATGGCACAGATACGCAGTATTTT
NA	16	TRBJ2-7	TRBV4-2	TRBD2	CASSQETSGAPYEQYF	TGTGCCAGCAGCCAAGAAACTAGCGGGGCTCCCTACGAGCAGTACTTC
many	14	TRBJ2-7	TRBV20-1	NA	CSARDGRGPYEQYF	TGCAGTGCTAGAGATGGTAGGGGCCCCTACGAGCAGTACTTC
few	16	TRBJ2-7	TRBV11-2	NA	CASSLAGSPVAYEQYF	TGTGCCAGCAGCTTAGCCGGGTCTCCGGTCGCCTACGAGCAGTACTTC
NA	15	TRBJ2-5	TRBV20-1	TRBD2	CSAPGTSGGQETQYF	TGCAGTGCTCCAGGGACTAGCGGGGGCCAAGAGACCCAGTACTTC
NA	20	TRBJ2-1	TRBV20-1	NA	CSASFRRRGRETLSYNEQFF	TGCAGTGCTAGTTTCCGCCGTCGGGGGCGGGAGACCCTCTCCTACAATGAGCAGTTCTTC
few	14	TRBJ2-7	TRBV20-1	TRBD1	CSARLTGGRYEQYF	TGCAGTGCTAGGCTGACAGGGGGCCGCTACGAGCAGTACTTC
few	17	TRBJ2-7	TRBV12-3/TRBV12-4	NA	CASSSIKGVTGSYEQYF	TGTGCCAGCAGCTCCATTAAAGGCGTAACAGGCTCCTACGAGCAGTACTTC
NA	16	TRBJ2-3	TRBV7-7	TRBD2	CASSVGTIYSTDTQYF	TGTGCTAGCAGCGTAGGGACTATTTATAGCACAGATACGCAGTATTTT
many	13	TRBJ2-1	TRBV14	TRBD2	CASSQVGTSGRAF	TGTGCCAGCAGCCAAGTCGGGACTAGCGGGAGGGCCTTC
few	12	TRBJ1-1	TRBV7-9	NA	CASSQRNTEAFF	TGTGCCAGCAGTCAAAGGAACACTGAAGCTTTCTTT
few	15	TRBJ2-6	TRBV12-3/TRBV12-4	NA	CASDLTLPGANVLTF	TGTGCCAGCGATTTAACGCTTCCTGGGGCCAACGTCCTGACTTTC
few	14	TRBJ2-2	TRBV2	NA	CASSETRSTGELFF	TGTGCCAGCAGTGAAACAAGGAGCACCGGGGAGCTGTTTTTT
many	17	TRBJ2-2	TRBV5-6	TRBD1	CASSWNTGGWNTGELFF	TGTGCCAGCAGCTGGAATACAGGGGGCTGGAACACCGGGGAGCTGTTTTTT
many	12	TRBJ2-7	TRBV12-3/TRBV12-4	NA	CASSPGPYEQYF	TGTGCCAGCTCCCCAGGGCCCTACGAGCAGTACTTC
NA	17	TRBJ2-3	TRBV18	TRBD2	CASSPLTSGSATDTQYF	TGTGCCAGCTCACCTTTAACTAGCGGGAGTGCCACAGATACGCAGTATTTT
few	16	TRBJ1-2	TRBV3-1	TRBD1	CASSQPPGQGAAGYTF	TGTGCCAGCAGCCAACCGCCGGGACAGGGAGCGGCGGGCTACACCTTC
NA	14	TRBJ2-2	TRBV14	NA	CASSQDLNTGELFF	TGTGCCAGCAGCCAAGATCTGAACACCGGGGAGCTGTTTTTT
many	17	TRBJ2-4	TRBV28	TRBD1	CASRDRVGLLAKNIQYF	TGTGCCAGCAGGGACAGGGTGGGCCTTCTAGCCAAAAACATTCAGTACTTC
many	19	TRBJ2-1	TRBV28	TRBD1	CASTTPRVGTGDLYNEQFF	TGTGCCAGCACCACACCACGCGTCGGGACAGGGGACCTCTACAATGAGCAGTTCTTC
NA	15	TRBJ2-5	TRBV10-3	NA	CAISEGPGARETQYF	TGTGCCATCAGTGAGGGTCCAGGGGCGCGGGAGACCCAGTACTTC
NA	13	TRBJ1-2	TRBV20-1	TRBD1	CSARDQGARGYTF	TGCAGTGCTAGAGATCAGGGGGCTAGAGGCTACACCTTC
NA	14	TRBJ2-1	TRBV20-1	TRBD2	CSAMGLGGINEQFF	TGCAGTGCTATGGGACTAGGAGGGATCAATGAGCAGTTCTTC
NA	15	TRBJ2-2	TRBV7-2	TRBD2	CASSPTSGDTGELFF	TGTGCCAGCAGCCCCACTAGCGGAGATACCGGGGAGCTGTTTTTT
many	11	TRBJ2-1	TRBV7-9	NA	CASTTKVEQFF	TGTGCCAGCACCACAAAGGTAGAGCAGTTCTTC
many	16	TRBJ1-2	TRBV27	NA	CASSPSSLGANYGYTF	TGTGCCAGCAGTCCTAGTTCCCTCGGTGCTAACTATGGCTACACCTTC
NA	18	TRBJ2-3	TRBV21-1	NA	CASTMRDSRSSSTDTQYF	TGTGCCAGCACTATGCGGGACAGTAGGTCTTCTAGCACAGATACGCAGTATTTT
few	13	TRBJ2-7	TRBV5-1	NA	CASSSGAGYEQYF	TGCGCCAGCAGCTCGGGAGCGGGCTACGAGCAGTACTTC
many	15	TRBJ2-3	TRBV7-2	NA	CASSLMSVVADTQYF	TGTGCCAGCAGCTTAATGTCGGTGGTGGCAGATACGCAGTATTTT
many	11	TRBJ2-1	TRBV28	NA	CAIEGLNEQFF	TGTGCCATCGAAGGGCTAAATGAGCAGTTCTTC
NA	15	TRBJ2-7	TRBV4-3	NA	CASSQGSRGVGEQYF	TGCGCCAGCAGCCAAGGCTCGAGGGGGGTGGGCGAGCAGTACTTC
NA	16	TRBJ2-5	TRBV5-1	NA	CASSLTPGPRGETQYF	TGCGCCAGCAGCTTAACCCCCGGCCCAAGGGGAGAGACCCAGTACTTC
few	17	TRBJ2-1	TRBV4-3	TRBD1	CASSQTPPGQDYNEQFF	TGCGCCAGCAGCCAGACTCCCCCGGGACAGGATTACAATGAGCAGTTCTTC